These T cell receptor beta chains were read from a single sample in a study of T-cell reconstitution after alpha-beta-depleted transplantation in children. TCRdb re-called the PCR reads through MiXCR, storing one row per CDR3 protein. Among hundreds of thousands of distinct CDR3 sequences listed, 15% to 20% were seen once. The sample was PBMCs, mostly from graft donor cells, taken 360 days after TCRalphabeta/CD19-depleted stem cell transplant. The receptors shown here come from a male patient between 5 and 17 years old who had a stem cell transplant for acute lymphoblastic leukemia, so the T cells may come from the graft donor. CDR3s include the opening cysteine and the closing phenylalanine or tryptophan. The D gene is left open where the match is weak. Clone size is shown for a subset of rows, as once, few, many or a class of expanded clone.

D: NA
V: TRBV2
J: TRBJ2-1
size: few
DNA: TGTGCCAGCAGTGATCCTCAGGGTGGTTACAATGAGCAGTTCTTC
CDR3: CASSDPQGGYNEQFF

D: TRBD2
V: TRBV7-8
J: TRBJ2-2
size: NA
DNA: TGTGCCAGCAGCTTAAGGTCTCGGCGGGAGACCACCGGGGAGCTGTTTTTT
CDR3: CASSLRSRRETTGELFF

D: NA
V: TRBV6-5
J: TRBJ2-1
size: few
DNA: TGTGCCAGCAGTGACGGGCCCGAGCAGTTCTTC
CDR3: CASSDGPEQFF

D: NA
V: TRBV24-1
J: TRBJ2-1
size: few
DNA: TGTGCCACCAGTGGCGGGAAGTTTCGGAATGAGCAGTTCTTC
CDR3: CATSGGKFRNEQFF

D: TRBD2
V: TRBV27
J: TRBJ2-1
size: once
DNA: TGTGCCAGCACCACAAGACTAGCGGGGGACAATGAGCAGTTCTTC
CDR3: CASTTRLAGDNEQFF

D: TRBD2
V: TRBV12-3/TRBV12-4
J: TRBJ2-3
size: NA
DNA: TGTGCCAGCTGTCCGGGACTAGCGTTACGTTGGAGTGGTTCAGATACGCAGTATTTT
CDR3: CASCPGLALRWSGSDTQYF

D: NA
V: TRBV5-1
J: TRBJ2-1
size: many
DNA: TGCGCCAGCAGCTTGGGGTGGGACCACCCCATCAGTGAGCAGTTCTTC
CDR3: CASSLGWDHPISEQFF

D: NA
V: TRBV12-3/TRBV12-4
J: TRBJ2-5
size: few
DNA: TGTGCCAGCAGCCTTTTCACGGGACTCCCCGTCGGAGACCAGTACTTC
CDR3: CASSLFTGLPVGDQYF

D: TRBD1
V: TRBV25-1
J: TRBJ2-7
size: NA
DNA: TGTGCCAGCAGTGAGGCAAAACAGGGGGCGTGGTACGAGCAGTACTTC
CDR3: CASSEAKQGAWYEQYF

D: TRBD1
V: TRBV11-1
J: TRBJ2-4
size: few
DNA: TGTGCCAGCAGCAAAGGGCCGGGACAGACGATCTATGCGGCCAAAAACATTCAGTACTTC
CDR3: CASSKGPGQTIYAAKNIQYF

D: NA
V: TRBV20-1
J: TRBJ2-7
size: NA
DNA: TGCAGTGCTAGAGATCGGAGGGCGCCGGCCTACGAGCAGTACTTC
CDR3: CSARDRRAPAYEQYF

D: NA
V: TRBV29-1
J: TRBJ1-1
size: few
DNA: TGCAGCGTTGAAGATCTCTTCACGGGCAGGGACACTGAAGCTTTCTTT
CDR3: CSVEDLFTGRDTEAFF

D: NA
V: TRBV19
J: TRBJ2-7
size: once
DNA: TGTGCCAGTAGTATCGCCTTCATCTACGAGCAGTACTTC
CDR3: CASSIAFIYEQYF

D: NA
V: TRBV29-1
J: TRBJ2-7
size: few
DNA: TGCAGCGTTGAAATCCCCGACAACTACGAGCAGTACTTC
CDR3: CSVEIPDNYEQYF

D: TRBD2
V: TRBV12-3/TRBV12-4
J: TRBJ2-1
size: many
DNA: TGTGCCAGCAGTTCCTCCGGGACTAGCGGGTACAATGAGCAGTTCTTC
CDR3: CASSSSGTSGYNEQFF

D: NA
V: TRBV7-2
J: TRBJ2-7
size: many
DNA: TGTGCCAGCAGCTTACGGCAAGGGGGAGCCTACGAGCAGTACTTC
CDR3: CASSLRQGGAYEQYF

D: NA
V: TRBV20-1
J: TRBJ2-7
size: NA
DNA: TGCAGTGCTAGAGGGATCAGGGGATGGTACGAGCAGTACTTC
CDR3: CSARGIRGWYEQYF

D: NA
V: TRBV23-1
J: TRBJ2-1
size: few
DNA: TGCGCCAGAGGGAGTACCTACAATGAGCAGTTCTTC
CDR3: CARGSTYNEQFF

D: NA
V: TRBV4-1
J: TRBJ2-7
size: many
DNA: TGCGCCAGCAGCCACGCTCCCGGGACCTACGAGCAGTACTTC
CDR3: CASSHAPGTYEQYF

D: TRBD2
V: TRBV4-1
J: TRBJ2-5
size: once
DNA: TGCGCCAGCAGCTCCGACCCCGGGACTAGCGGGAGCAAGGAGACCCAGTACTTC
CDR3: CASSSDPGTSGSKETQYF

D: TRBD1
V: TRBV9
J: TRBJ1-6
size: NA
DNA: TGTGCCAGCAGCGCCGGGACAGGCCGATCACCCCTCCACTTT
CDR3: CASSAGTGRSPLHF

D: NA
V: TRBV5-1
J: TRBJ2-5
size: few
DNA: TGCGCCAGCAGATTGGCCGCGGGATTCCAAGAGACCCAGTACTTC
CDR3: CASRLAAGFQETQYF

D: NA
V: TRBV12-3/TRBV12-4
J: TRBJ2-7
size: NA
DNA: TGTGCCAGCAGTTTCGCGACTACCTACGAGCAGTACTTC
CDR3: CASSFATTYEQYF

D: TRBD2
V: TRBV15
J: TRBJ2-7
size: NA
DNA: TGTGCCACCAGCAGACAATCTAGCGGGAGTTTCTACGAGCAGTACTTC
CDR3: CATSRQSSGSFYEQYF

D: NA
V: TRBV7-8
J: TRBJ2-1
size: NA
DNA: TGTGCCAGCAGCCCGGACCGGGACTCGAGCTACAATGAGCAGTTCTTC
CDR3: CASSPDRDSSYNEQFF

D: NA
V: TRBV7-9
J: TRBJ2-1
size: few
DNA: TGTGCCAGCAGCTTAGAAGGTCAAGGCAGGGGGCAGTTCTTC
CDR3: CASSLEGQGRGQFF

D: NA
V: TRBV7-9
J: TRBJ2-3
size: few
DNA: TGTGCCAGCAGCTGGGTAGGGAGTGGCCTCGCAGATACGCAGTATTTT
CDR3: CASSWVGSGLADTQYF

D: NA
V: TRBV7-9
J: TRBJ1-3
size: few
DNA: TGTGCCAGCAGCTTAGAGGGTCCTTGGAACACCATATATTTT
CDR3: CASSLEGPWNTIYF

D: TRBD2
V: TRBV5-1
J: TRBJ2-4
size: NA
DNA: TGCGCCAGCAGCTTGGTTGGGGGAGGGATAAACATTCAGTACTTC
CDR3: CASSLVGGGINIQYF

D: NA
V: TRBV29-1
J: TRBJ1-5
size: few
DNA: TGCAGCGTTGGGACCCGAGATCAGCCCCAGCATTTT
CDR3: CSVGTRDQPQHF